Only one count was recorded for the clone carrying this TCR beta chain. This sample is drawn from a study of shared clonotypes between healthy human individuals. Whole-study context: The donor pool was made up of a couple of women and three men aged 18 to 49.

Only in-frame clones appear in the TCRdb table, and some are missing; sequencing was by immunoSEQ multiplex PCR. The sample lists around 500,000 clones, 70% to 85% occurring once. V was cut by 6 bases and J by 7 bases, with 22 bases left in between. Germline-derived CDR1 and CDR2 are MDHEN and SYDVKM. CDR3 size: 15 residues. The source is a woman aged 40 to 50 in good health. Some clones in this sample may be carry-over from other donors' samples. The V gene is TRBV28, the J gene TRBJ2-7; no clear D gene. The sample was PBMCs. The CDR3 sequence: CASSGSEVRMEEQYF. The CDR3 DNA follows: TGTGCCAGCAGCGGGTCCGAAGTCCGGATGGAGGAGCAGTACTTC.